These T cell receptor beta chains were read from a single sample in a study of T cells in Graves' hyperthyroidism and ophthalmopathy. MiXCR, run by TCRdb on the multiplex PCR reads, gives a single entry per CDR3 protein. The sample lists roughly 550,000 distinct CDR3 sequences, about 16% occurring once. The sequencing sample was made of blood. Source of these receptors: a woman aged 25 to 39 with Graves' ophthalmopathy. Both conserved end residues are part of each CDR3. The size entry is marked missing in some rows and otherwise reads once, few, many or a size class.

v_call clone_size cdr3_aa
TRBV19 few CASSISSGRRWTDTQYF
TRBV6-1 few CASSWGRGQETQYF
TRBV4-3 many CASSQDSPLVAGGGQFF
TRBV27 many CASSLLAGGGEQYF
TRBV29-1 many CSAQCPAPGLGKQDTQYF
TRBV30 many CAWSSGTGNTEAFF
TRBV29-1 few CSVNGGRARPYEQYF
TRBV12-3/TRBV12-4 few CASSLIVANEQFF
TRBV5-1 many CASTAGGTSTDTQYF
TRBV3-1 few CASSQSVYDSGEITDTQYF
TRBV6-2/TRBV6-3 many CASSFSGSTEAFF
TRBV3-1 . CASSQTGLAGPYNEQFF
TRBV20-1 . CSTHRGLNQPQHF
TRBV5-6 . CASSLLAGGHNNEQFF
TRBV20-1 many CSASGRLSVFEQFF
TRBV6-2/TRBV6-3 . CAAGGYEQYF
TRBV28 few CASRVGYSQPQHF
TRBV18 many CASSPRTDEQYF
TRBV4-2 few CASSRSGTTVYNEQFF
TRBV10-1 few CASQGGGNTGELFF
TRBV6-2/TRBV6-3 . CASSYDFWGNQPQHF
TRBV12-3/TRBV12-4 . CASSAPDYEQYF
TRBV2 many CASSTDRDNGYTF
TRBV28 once CARSPGLEGAGSTDTQYF
TRBV5-6 many CASSYGDGNEQFF
TRBV4-1 . CASSQEAGQGYQPQHF
TRBV5-5 few CASSFYATQHNDETNEKLFF
TRBV20-1 many CSAIGRVNTEAFF
TRBV20-1 many CSARASDLAKNIQYF